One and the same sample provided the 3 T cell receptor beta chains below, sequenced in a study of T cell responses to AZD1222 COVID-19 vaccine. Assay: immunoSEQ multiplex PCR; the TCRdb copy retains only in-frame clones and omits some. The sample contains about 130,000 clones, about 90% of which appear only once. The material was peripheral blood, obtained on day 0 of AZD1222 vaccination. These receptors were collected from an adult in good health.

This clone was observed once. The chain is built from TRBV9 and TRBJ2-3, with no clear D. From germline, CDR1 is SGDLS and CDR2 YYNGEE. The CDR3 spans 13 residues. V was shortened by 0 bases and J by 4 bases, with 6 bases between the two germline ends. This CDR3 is CASSVVEADTQYF. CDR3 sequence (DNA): TGTGCCAGCAGCGTAGTAGAGGCAGATACGCAGTATTTT.

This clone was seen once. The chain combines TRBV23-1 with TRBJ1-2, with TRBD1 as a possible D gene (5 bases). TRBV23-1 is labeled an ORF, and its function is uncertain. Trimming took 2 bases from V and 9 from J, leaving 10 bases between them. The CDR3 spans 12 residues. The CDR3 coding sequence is TGCGCCAGCAGTCAAGCGACAGATCGCTACACCTTC. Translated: CASSQATDRYTF.

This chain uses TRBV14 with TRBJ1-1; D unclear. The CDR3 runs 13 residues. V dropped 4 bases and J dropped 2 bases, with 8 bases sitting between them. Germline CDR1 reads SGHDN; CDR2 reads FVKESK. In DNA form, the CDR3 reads TGTGCCAGCAGCCGGACGTATAACACTGAAGCTTTCTTT. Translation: CASSRTYNTEAFF.